The present T cell receptor (beta chain) was sequenced within a study of T cell changes during pregnancy in multiple sclerosis. Per the germline V gene, CDR1 is MNHNS and CDR2 is SASEGT. The V and J ends lost 1 base and 0 bases respectively, with 10 bases between them. CDR3 length equals 16 residues. Only in-frame clones appear in the TCRdb table, and some are missing; sequencing was by immunoSEQ multiplex PCR. The data show about 59,000 clones, 85% to 90% seen once. This sample comprised peripheral blood, obtained in the first trimester of pregnancy. This TCR was sampled from a female donor in good health, enrolled as a control in a pregnancy study. This chain uses TRBV6-1 with TRBJ1-3, with D uncertain. The CDR3 spells CASSEGPLNSGNTIYF. The CDR3 DNA is TGTGCCAGCAGTGAAGGGCCCCTGAACTCTGGAAACACCATATATTTT.